This is a list of T cell receptor beta chains from one sample in a study of blood T cell repertoires in COVID-19. Measured with immunoSEQ multiplex PCR; TCRdb has only the in-frame clones, and not every one. The sample records roughly 100,000 clones, roughly four fifths being singletons. What was sequenced was peripheral blood. The receptor set was obtained from a woman older than 75 with acute or convalescent COVID-19. CDR3s include the opening cysteine and the closing phenylalanine or tryptophan. A D gene is named only where the DNA matches it firmly. Expanded clones are given a class, and other clones once, few, many or no size at all.

D	V	size	J	CDR3	DNA
.	TRBV9	.	TRBJ2-5	CASSLSYPRAQETQYF	TGTGCCAGCAGCCTGAGCTACCCCAGGGCCCAAGAGACCCAGTACTTC
.	TRBV2	.	TRBJ1-1	CASSELGGVEAFF	TGTGCCAGCAGTGAACTGGGAGGAGTTGAAGCTTTCTTT
TRBD2	TRBV11-3	.	TRBJ2-1	CASSPLWGLADNEQFF	TGTGCCAGCAGCCCACTTTGGGGACTAGCGGACAATGAGCAGTTCTTC
.	TRBV3-1/TRBV3-2	once	TRBJ2-3	CASSRAQTRQITDTQYF	TGTGCCAGCAGCCGGGCGCAGACTAGGCAGATTACAGATACGCAGTATTTT
.	TRBV7-8	few	TRBJ1-1	CASSLLENTEAFF	TGTGCCAGCAGCTTATTAGAGAACACTGAAGCTTTCTTT
.	TRBV7-9	.	TRBJ2-7	CASSLAGPYEQYF	TGTGCCAGCAGCTTAGCCGGTCCTTACGAGCAGTACTTC
.	TRBV21-1	few	TRBJ1-5	CASSNSRGNQPQHF	TGTGCCAGCAGCAATAGCAGGGGCAATCAGCCCCAGCATTTT
.	TRBV19	.	TRBJ1-1	CASSIRSGYTEAFF	TGTGCCAGTAGTATAAGGTCAGGGTATACTGAAGCTTTCTTT
TRBD2	TRBV2	once	TRBJ2-2	CASTRTSGAGELFF	TGTGCCAGCACCAGGACTAGCGGGGCCGGGGAGCTGTTTTTT
.	TRBV18	once	TRBJ1-5	CASSPNINSNQPQHF	TGTGCCAGCTCACCAAACATTAATAGCAATCAGCCCCAGCATTTT
.	TRBV7-2	few	TRBJ1-2	CASSLAIGQGPSVTGYTF	TGTGCCAGCAGCTTAGCAATCGGGCAGGGTCCCTCGGTGACTGGCTACACCTTC
.	TRBV6-5	.	TRBJ1-6	CASSYSSFDSPLHF	TGTGCCAGCAGTTACTCGAGTTTCGATTCACCCCTCCACTTT
.	TRBV4-3	.	TRBJ1-2	CASGGIYGYTF	TGCGCCAGTGGGGGGATCTATGGCTACACCTTC
.	TRBV6-5	.	TRBJ1-1	CASSRRVVMTEAFF	TGTGCCAGCAGCCGGAGAGTCGTGATGACTGAAGCTTTCTTT
TRBD2	TRBV5-1	.	TRBJ2-3	CASSRGTSGIGTDTQYF	TGCGCCAGCAGCCGGGGGACTAGCGGGATCGGCACAGATACGCAGTATTTT
TRBD1	TRBV10-3	.	TRBJ1-5	CAISEPTGENQPQHF	TGTGCCATCAGTGAGCCTACAGGGGAGAATCAGCCCCAGCATTTT
TRBD2	TRBV5-4	.	TRBJ2-2	CASSPGGGRAAGELFF	TGTGCCAGCAGCCCGGGGGGCGGGAGGGCCGCCGGGGAGCTGTTTTTT
.	TRBV2	.	TRBJ2-2	CASSAQLDLELGELFF	TGTGCCAGCAGTGCCCAGCTAGATCTAGAACTCGGGGAGCTGTTTTTT
TRBD2	TRBV4-3	few	TRBJ2-3	CASSRGQREADTQYF	TGCGCCAGCAGCCGTGGCCAGCGGGAGGCAGATACGCAGTATTTT
TRBD2	TRBV5-5	.	TRBJ2-7	CASSLGLAGTYEQYF	TGTGCCAGCAGCCTAGGACTAGCGGGAACCTACGAGCAGTACTTC
.	TRBV16	once	TRBJ1-2	CASSQLDSNYGYTF	TGTGCCAGCAGCCAATTAGACAGTAACTATGGCTACACCTTC
.	TRBV3-1/TRBV3-2	few	TRBJ1-1	CASSSFWRQGVNTEAFF	TGTGCCAGCAGCTCGTTCTGGAGACAAGGGGTTAACACTGAAGCTTTCTTT
.	TRBV5-8	.	TRBJ1-1	CASSLVWGRTEAFF	TGTGCCAGCAGCTTGGTTTGGGGGCGGACTGAAGCTTTCTTT
.	TRBV9	few	TRBJ2-2	CASSDQTGLVYTGELFF	TGTGCCAGCAGCGACCAGACAGGTCTGGTGTACACCGGGGAGCTGTTTTTT
TRBD1	TRBV6-1	.	TRBJ1-4	CASSGGRGLTNEKLFF	TGTGCCAGCAGTGGGGGCAGGGGGCTCACTAATGAAAAACTGTTTTTT
.	TRBV10-2	few	TRBJ1-2	CATSNRDTNYGYTF	TGCGCCACTTCAAACCGGGATACTAACTATGGCTACACCTTC
.	TRBV3-1/TRBV3-2	once	TRBJ1-6	CASSRSQGARGSPLHF	TGTGCCAGCAGTCGGAGTCAAGGGGCTCGTGGTTCACCCCTCCACTTT
.	TRBV28	.	TRBJ1-1	CASTFSMGRVTEAFF	TGTGCCAGCACATTTTCCATGGGGAGGGTCACTGAAGCTTTCTTT
TRBD1	TRBV6-5	.	TRBJ2-1	CASNGQGARHNEQFF	TGTGCCAGCAACGGACAGGGGGCGCGCCACAATGAGCAGTTCTTC
TRBD2	TRBV11-3	.	TRBJ2-2	CASTAGTSGTGELFF	TGTGCCAGCACAGCCGGGACTAGTGGTACCGGGGAGCTGTTTTTT
TRBD2	TRBV11-2	many	TRBJ2-3	CASSLELAGVGTDTQYF	TGTGCCAGCAGCTTAGAATTAGCGGGGGTTGGTACAGATACGCAGTATTTT
TRBD2	TRBV5-1	.	TRBJ2-1	CASSLASGSVNEQFF	TGCGCCAGCAGCTTGGCTAGCGGGAGCGTTAATGAGCAGTTCTTC
.	TRBV10-3	few	TRBJ1-2	CAISEGLLNLASGYTF	TGTGCCATCAGTGAAGGTCTGCTAAATTTGGCTAGTGGCTACACCTTC
TRBD2	TRBV5-1	once	TRBJ2-3	CASSRTSGGTDTQYF	TGCGCCAGCAGCCGGACTAGCGGGGGCACAGATACGCAGTATTTT
.	TRBV11-1	.	TRBJ2-7	CASSFGPVSYEQYF	TGTGCCAGCAGCTTCGGTCCGGTCTCCTACGAGCAGTACTTC
TRBD2	TRBV7-2	.	TRBJ2-1	CASMREIGYNEQFF	TGTGCCAGCATGCGGGAGATAGGGTACAATGAGCAGTTCTTC
.	TRBV6-5	once	TRBJ1-2	CASTVGSTYGYTF	TGTGCCAGCACTGTCGGGTCGACCTATGGCTACACCTTC
.	TRBV6-2/TRBV6-3	once	TRBJ1-1	CASSPNRQNTEAFF	TGTGCCAGCAGCCCGAACAGGCAGAACACTGAAGCTTTCTTT
.	TRBV6-5	once	TRBJ1-1	CASGTQVNTEAFF	TGTGCCAGCGGGACACAGGTGAACACTGAAGCTTTCTTT
TRBD1	TRBV28	few	TRBJ2-2	CASSSYRTGGYSNTGELFF	TGTGCCAGCAGTTCATATAGGACAGGGGGCTATTCAAACACCGGGGAGCTGTTTTTT
.	TRBV19	few	TRBJ2-2	CASSMTVNTGELFF	TGTGCCAGTAGTATGACAGTGAACACCGGGGAGCTGTTTTTT
.	TRBV7-9	.	TRBJ1-1	CASSLALWEYTEAFF	TGTGCCAGCAGCTTAGCTTTATGGGAGTATACTGAAGCTTTCTTT
.	TRBV11-2	few	TRBJ2-7	CASSLRDNPLYEQYF	TGTGCCAGCAGCTTAAGGGACAATCCCCTCTACGAGCAGTACTTC
.	TRBV28	few	TRBJ1-5	CASSFPGFGNQPQHF	TGTGCCAGCAGTTTCCCAGGGTTTGGCAATCAGCCCCAGCATTTT